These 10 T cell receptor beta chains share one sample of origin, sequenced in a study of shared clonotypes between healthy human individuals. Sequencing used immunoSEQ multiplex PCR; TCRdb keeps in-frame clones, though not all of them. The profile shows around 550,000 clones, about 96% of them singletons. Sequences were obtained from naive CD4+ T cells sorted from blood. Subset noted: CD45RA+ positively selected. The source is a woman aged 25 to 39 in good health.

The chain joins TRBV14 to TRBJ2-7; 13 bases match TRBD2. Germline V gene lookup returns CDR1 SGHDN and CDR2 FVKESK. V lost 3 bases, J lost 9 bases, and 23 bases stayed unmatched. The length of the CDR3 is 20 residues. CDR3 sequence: CASSHTPGTSGNPTLFGQYF. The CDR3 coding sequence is TGTGCCAGCAGCCACACCCCCGGGACTAGCGGGAATCCAACCCTTTTCGGGCAGTACTTC.

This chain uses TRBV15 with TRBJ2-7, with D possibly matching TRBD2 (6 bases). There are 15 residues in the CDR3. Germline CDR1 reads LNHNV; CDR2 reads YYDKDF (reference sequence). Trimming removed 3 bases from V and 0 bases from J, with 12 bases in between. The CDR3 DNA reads TGTGCCACCAGCAGTGAAATGGGGGGCTCCTACGAGCAGTACTTC. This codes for CATSSEMGGSYEQYF.

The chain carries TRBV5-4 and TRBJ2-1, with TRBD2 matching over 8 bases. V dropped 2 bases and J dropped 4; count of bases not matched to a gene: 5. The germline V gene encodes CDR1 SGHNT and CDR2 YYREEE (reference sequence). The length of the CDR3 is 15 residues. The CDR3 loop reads CASSFAGGRYNEQFF. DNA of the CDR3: TGTGCCAGCAGCTTTGCGGGAGGACGGTACAATGAGCAGTTCTTC. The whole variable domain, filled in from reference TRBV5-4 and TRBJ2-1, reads ETGVTQSPTHLIKTRGQQVTLRCSSQSGHNTVSWYQQALGQGPQFIFQYYREEENGRGNFPPRFSGLQFPNYSSELNVNALELDDSALYLCASSFAGGRYNEQFFGPGTRLTVL.

The CDR3 protein is CASRTTGISYEQYF. The DNA for the CDR3 is TGTGCCAGCAGGACAACAGGGATATCCTACGAGCAGTACTTC. The chain employs TRBV6-5 and TRBJ2-7, with TRBD1 as a possible D gene (6 bases). Germline V gives CDR1 MNHEY, CDR2 SVGAGI. The V end lost 6 bases, the J end lost 1 base, and 13 bases lay between the germline ends. The CDR3 consists of 14 residues.

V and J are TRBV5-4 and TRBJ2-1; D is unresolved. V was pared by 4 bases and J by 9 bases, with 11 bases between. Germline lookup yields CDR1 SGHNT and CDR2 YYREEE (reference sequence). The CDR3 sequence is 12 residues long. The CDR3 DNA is TGTGCCAGCAGCGTTTTTAAGGGTGAGCAGTTCTTC. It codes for CASSVFKGEQFF.

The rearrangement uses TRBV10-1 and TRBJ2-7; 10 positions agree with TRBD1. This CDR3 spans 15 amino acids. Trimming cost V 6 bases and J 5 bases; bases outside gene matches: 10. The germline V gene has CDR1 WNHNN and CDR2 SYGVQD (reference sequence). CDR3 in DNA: TGCGCCAGCAGGAGGGGGACAGGGGTTATGGACGAGCAGTACTTC. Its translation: CASRRGTGVMDEQYF.

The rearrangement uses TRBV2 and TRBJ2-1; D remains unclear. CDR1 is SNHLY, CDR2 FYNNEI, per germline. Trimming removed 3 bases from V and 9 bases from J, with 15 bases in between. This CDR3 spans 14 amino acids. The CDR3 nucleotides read TGTGCCAGCAGTGAGGTGCGGTGGCTCGGTGAGCAGTTCTTC. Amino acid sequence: CASSEVRWLGEQFF.

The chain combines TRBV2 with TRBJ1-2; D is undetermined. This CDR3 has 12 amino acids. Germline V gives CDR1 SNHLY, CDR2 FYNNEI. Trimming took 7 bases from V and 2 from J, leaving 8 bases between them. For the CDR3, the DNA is TGTGCCAGCACCGGAACAAACTATGGCTACACCTTC. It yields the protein CASTGTNYGYTF.

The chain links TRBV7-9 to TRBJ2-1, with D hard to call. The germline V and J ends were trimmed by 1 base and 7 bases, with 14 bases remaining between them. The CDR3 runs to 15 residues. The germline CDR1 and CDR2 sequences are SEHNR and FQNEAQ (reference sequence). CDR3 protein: CASSLEASMGNEQFF. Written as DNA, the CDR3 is TGTGCCAGCAGCTTAGAGGCATCTATGGGTAATGAGCAGTTCTTC.

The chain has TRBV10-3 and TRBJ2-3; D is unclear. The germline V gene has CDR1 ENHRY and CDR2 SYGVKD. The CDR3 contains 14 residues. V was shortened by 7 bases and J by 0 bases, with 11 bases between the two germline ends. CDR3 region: CAINAEASTDTQYF. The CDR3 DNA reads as TGTGCCATCAACGCAGAGGCTAGCACAGATACGCAGTATTTT.